The T cell receptor beta chain described here comes from a study of T cell repertoires in cytomegalovirus infection. Study information: Matching HLA type, along with CMV infection, was indicated by public TCR beta signatures. General study points: It was HLA-C-restricted CMV-specific TCR beta clonotypes that dominated the response ex vivo. The study identified carriers of CMV plus the relevant HLA from cumulative public TCR beta family frequency.

The germline CDR1 and CDR2 sequences are SGHTA and FQGNSA. This CDR3 spans 15 amino acids. J lost 5 bases, V lost 1 base, and 5 bases had no gene match. Each CDR3 protein is one row after TCRdb ran MiXCR on the reads. The profile shows some 280,000 distinct CDR3 sequences, roughly 15% of them singletons. There are many counts of this clonotype. As yet, its antigen is unknown. This sequence was found in a human donor in good health (CMV status not recorded). Some clones in this sample may be carry-over from other donors' samples. The chain recombines TRBV7-2 with TRBJ2-7; TRBD1 matches 10 bases. The material sequenced was PBMCs. The DNA of the CDR3 is TGTGCCAGCAGCTTAGACCGGGACAGGGGACACGAGCAGTACTTC. It codes for CASSLDRDRGHEQYF.